Following are 21 T cell receptor beta chains from one sample sequenced in a study of blood T cell repertoires in COVID-19. Sequencing was performed with immunoSEQ multiplex PCR; in TCRdb, only in-frame clones are kept and a portion is missing. The table lists 250,000 to 350,000 clones, almost 90% of them singletons, with about 10% in the top ten. The sample consisted of peripheral blood. Receptors were obtained from a woman aged 25 to 45 with COVID-19, enrolled during active disease.

This clone has a single count. J is TRBJ2-4 and V is TRBV4-2; D might be TRBD2 (6 bases). Germline lookup yields CDR1 LGHNA and CDR2 YNFKEQ. The CDR3 has 20 residues. V lost 4 bases to trimming and J lost 1 base, with 26 bases between them. CDR3 residues: CASSLHHPGEPSAAKNIQYF. Here the CDR3 DNA reads TGTGCCAGCAGCCTTCACCATCCGGGGGAGCCCTCGGCGGCCAAAAACATTCAGTACTTC.

This CDR3 is CASSLGQGVETQYF. CDR3 sequence (DNA): TGCGCCAGCAGCCTGGGACAGGGGGTAGAGACCCAGTACTTC. This rearrangement joins TRBV4-1 to TRBJ2-5; 11 nucleotides agree with TRBD1. The CDR3 covers 14 residues. CDR1 MGHRA and CDR2 YSYEKL come from the germline V gene. The trim removed 4 bases at V and 4 bases at J, leaving 2 bases unmatched.

V gene TRBV4-3 combines with J gene TRBJ2-2; 9 positions match TRBD2. V shed 2 bases and J 0 bases; nucleotides not matched to a gene: 10. The CDR3 totals 19 residues. Per the germline V gene, CDR1 is LGHNA and CDR2 is YSLEER. The CDR3 spells CASSQTNPGLAANTGELFF. The CDR3 region has the DNA TGCGCCAGCAGCCAAACGAATCCGGGACTAGCAGCGAACACCGGGGAGCTGTTTTTT.

The chain carries TRBV5-4 and TRBJ2-7, with 12 bases identical to TRBD2. There are 14 residues in the CDR3. Unmatched junction bases numbered 2, after V lost 4 bases and J lost 3 bases. Germline V gene data show CDR1 as SGHNT and CDR2 as YYREEE (reference sequence). The chain's CDR3 is CASSQTSGSYEQYF. The CDR3, as DNA: TGTGCCAGCAGCCAGACTAGCGGGAGCTACGAGCAGTACTTC.

The J gene is TRBJ1-1, the V gene TRBV9; TRBD1 agrees at 8 bases. The CDR3 contains 17 residues. J gave up 0 bases and V 0 bases, and 7 bases lay outside the gene matches. Per the germline V gene, CDR1 is SGDLS and CDR2 is YYNGEE. The CDR3 nucleotides read TGTGCCAGCAGCGTAGACGGGACAGGTCCCATGAACACTGAAGCTTTCTTT. Protein: CASSVDGTGPMNTEAFF.

The CDR3 reads CASSGKRPAYEQYF. DNA for the CDR3: TGTGCCAGCAGCGGCAAGCGACCTGCCTACGAGCAGTACTTC. This sequence joins TRBV25-1 and TRBJ2-7; D remains ambiguous. There are 14 residues in the CDR3. V lost 6 bases, J lost 2 bases, and 14 bases lay in between. Germline-derived CDR1 and CDR2 are MGHDK and SYGVNS.

This clone occurred once. The V and J genes are TRBV6-1 and TRBJ1-1; 8 bases fit TRBD1. V gave up 2 bases and J gave up 1 base; unmatched junction bases: 3. The CDR3 contains 15 residues. From germline, CDR1 is MNHNS and CDR2 SASEGT. The CDR3: CASSEYGTGNTEAFF. The DNA for the CDR3 is TGTGCCAGCAGTGAATACGGGACAGGGAACACTGAAGCTTTCTTT.

This clone was counted once. V usage is TRBV7-2 and J usage is TRBJ2-3; the match to TRBD1 covers 7 bases. V lost 5 bases and J lost 6; bases outside the gene matches: 8. Germline V lookup: CDR1 SGHTA, CDR2 FQGNSA. This CDR3 is 14 amino acids long. CDR3 DNA: TGTGCCAGCAGCCAGGACAGGAGTATCGATACGCAGTATTTT. Translation: CASSQDRSIDTQYF.

J is TRBJ2-2 and V is TRBV9; 8 nucleotides match TRBD2. Looked up from germline, CDR1 is SGDLS and CDR2 is YYNGEE. The V segment lost 1 base and the J segment 6 bases; nucleotides outside the gene matches: 5. The CDR3 has 15 amino acids. DNA for the CDR3: TGTGCCAGCAGCGTAAGCGGGAGTTCGTCCGGGGAGCTGTTTTTT. It specifies CASSVSGSSSGELFF.

The chain combines TRBV7-2 with TRBJ2-7; TRBD2 matches at 14 bases. Germline V gene data show CDR1 as SGHTA and CDR2 as FQGNSA. Germline trimming cut 3 bases from V and 9 bases from J; bases unmatched to any gene: 13. There are 17 residues in the CDR3. The CDR3 DNA follows: TGTGCCAGCAGCTTCCCGGGACTAGCGGGAGTAATAGTTGGGCAGTACTTC. Translating gives CASSFPGLAGVIVGQYF.

This chain joins TRBV10-1 and TRBJ1-1; D remains ambiguous. V lost 0 bases and J 8 bases, leaving 19 bases between the germline ends. The CDR3 is 16 residues long. CDR1 and CDR2 from the germline V gene are WNHNN and SYGVQD (reference sequence). The CDR3 nucleotides are TGCGCCAGCAGTGAGTCCCCCCGCAGACCGGGGAAAGAAGCTTTCTTT. It translates to CASSESPRRPGKEAFF.

The CDR3 region has the DNA TGTGCCAGCAGCGTAGTTGGGCAGAACACTGAAGCTTTCTTT. Amino acid sequence: CASSVVGQNTEAFF. This chain links TRBV9 with TRBJ1-1, with D uncertain. This CDR3 is 14 amino acids long. Germline V gene data show CDR1 as SGDLS and CDR2 as YYNGEE. Between the trimmed V and J ends, which lost 0 bases and 1 base, there was a span of 7 bases.

The rearrangement joins TRBV19 to TRBJ2-7, with 11 bases aligning to TRBD2. The ends lost 5 bases at V and 0 bases at J; junction bases unmatched: 3. CDR3 length: 15 residues. Germline V lookup: CDR1 LNHDA, CDR2 SQIVND (reference sequence). This CDR3 is CASSEGLAVSYEQYF. The CDR3 nucleotides read TGTGCCAGTAGTGAGGGACTAGCGGTCTCCTACGAGCAGTACTTC.

The rearrangement uses TRBV19 and TRBJ1-1; 7 nucleotides match TRBD1. Germline-derived CDR1 and CDR2 are LNHDA and SQIVND (reference sequence). V lost 7 bases to trimming and J lost 5 bases; unmatched junction nucleotides: 13. The CDR3 runs 15 residues. The CDR3, as DNA: TGTGCCAGTACCTCAGGGGGAACCTGGAGGACTGAAGCTTTCTTT. It is translated as CASTSGGTWRTEAFF.

The V gene is TRBV27, the J gene TRBJ2-1, with 8 nucleotides matching TRBD2. The CDR3 spans 14 residues. Germline values: CDR1 MNHEY, CDR2 SMNVEV (reference sequence). V lost 6 bases and J lost 5; bases outside the gene matches: 6. The CDR3 DNA reads TGTGCCAGCAGCCGGACTAGCCCTCACAATGAGCAGTTCTTC. Amino acid sequence: CASSRTSPHNEQFF.

This rearrangement joins TRBV5-4 to TRBJ2-7, with TRBD2 matching over 11 bases. Per the germline V gene, CDR1 is SGHNT and CDR2 is YYREEE (reference sequence). V shed 4 bases and J 3 bases; nucleotides not matched to a gene: 9. This CDR3 region has 16 residues. DNA for the CDR3: TGTGCCAGCAGCCTACCCCTAGCGGGAGGACTCTACGAGCAGTACTTC. It specifies CASSLPLAGGLYEQYF.

The chain carries TRBV14 and TRBJ2-1; D not certain. Trimming shortened V by 0 bases and J by 2 bases, and 5 bases separated the two germline ends. This CDR3 has 14 residues. Germline-derived CDR1 and CDR2 are SGHDN and FVKESK. The CDR3 reads CASSQDYAYNEQFF. As DNA, the CDR3 is TGTGCCAGCAGCCAAGATTATGCCTACAATGAGCAGTTCTTC.

V is TRBV5-1 and J is TRBJ2-2, with TRBD2 identical over 11 bases. V shed 2 bases and J 6 bases; nucleotides not matched to a gene: 6. CDR3 length equals 16 residues. Germline V gives CDR1 SGHRS, CDR2 YFSETQ. CDR3 in DNA: TGCGCCAGCAGCTTTACTAGCGGGAGTGGGTCCGGGGAGCTGTTTTTT. Residues: CASSFTSGSGSGELFF.

This clone appeared a few times. The rearrangement joins TRBV2 to TRBJ2-2, with 7 positions matching TRBD1. The CDR3 loop spans 14 amino acids. The germline gives CDR1 SNHLY, CDR2 FYNNEI. V trimming: 3 bases; J trimming: 6 bases; junction bases outside the gene matches: 4. CDR3 nucleotide sequence: TGTGCCAGCAGTGACCAAGGGGGCGCCGGGGAGCTGTTTTTT. Amino acid sequence: CASSDQGGAGELFF.

This clone occurred a few times. The genes are TRBV5-1 and TRBJ2-7, with TRBD1 identical over 9 bases. Germline-derived CDR1 and CDR2 are SGHRS and YFSETQ. The ends lost 4 bases at V and 5 bases at J; junction bases unmatched: 4. The CDR3 totals 13 residues. The CDR3 DNA follows: TGCGCCAGCAGCGGGACAGGGATACACGAGCAGTACTTC. This gives the protein CASSGTGIHEQYF. Full variable domain (outside the CDR3, taken from reference TRBV5-1 and TRBJ2-7): KAGVTQTPRYLIKTRGQQVTLSCSPISGHRSVSWYQQTPGQGLQFLFEYFSETQRNKGNFPGRFSGRQFSNSRSEMNVSTLELGDSALYLCASSGTGIHEQYFGPGTRLTVT.

The chain combines TRBV6-5 with TRBJ2-7; 9 bases are a match to TRBD2. Germline V CDR1 and CDR2: MNHEY, SVGAGI. J lost 5 bases, V lost 10 bases, and 15 bases had no gene match. This CDR3 spans 15 amino acids. The CDR3 here is CATNLLAGALDEQYF. The CDR3 DNA is TGTGCCACCAACCTATTAGCGGGAGCTCTTGACGAGCAGTACTTC.